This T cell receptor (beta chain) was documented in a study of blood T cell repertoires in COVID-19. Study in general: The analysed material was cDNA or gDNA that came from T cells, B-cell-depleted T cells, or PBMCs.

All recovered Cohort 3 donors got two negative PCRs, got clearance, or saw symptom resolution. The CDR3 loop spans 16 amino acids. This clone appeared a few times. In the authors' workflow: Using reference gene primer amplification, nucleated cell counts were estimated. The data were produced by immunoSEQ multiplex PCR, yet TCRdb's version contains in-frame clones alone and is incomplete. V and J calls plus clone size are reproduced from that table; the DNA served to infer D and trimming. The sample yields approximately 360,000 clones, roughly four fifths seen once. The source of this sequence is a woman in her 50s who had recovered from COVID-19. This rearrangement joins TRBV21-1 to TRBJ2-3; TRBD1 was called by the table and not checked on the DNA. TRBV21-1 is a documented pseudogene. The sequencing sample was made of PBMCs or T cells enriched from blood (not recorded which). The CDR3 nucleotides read TGTGCCAGCAGCAAAACGGGTTGGGGCAGCACAGATACGCAGTATTTT. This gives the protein CASSKTGWGSTDTQYF.